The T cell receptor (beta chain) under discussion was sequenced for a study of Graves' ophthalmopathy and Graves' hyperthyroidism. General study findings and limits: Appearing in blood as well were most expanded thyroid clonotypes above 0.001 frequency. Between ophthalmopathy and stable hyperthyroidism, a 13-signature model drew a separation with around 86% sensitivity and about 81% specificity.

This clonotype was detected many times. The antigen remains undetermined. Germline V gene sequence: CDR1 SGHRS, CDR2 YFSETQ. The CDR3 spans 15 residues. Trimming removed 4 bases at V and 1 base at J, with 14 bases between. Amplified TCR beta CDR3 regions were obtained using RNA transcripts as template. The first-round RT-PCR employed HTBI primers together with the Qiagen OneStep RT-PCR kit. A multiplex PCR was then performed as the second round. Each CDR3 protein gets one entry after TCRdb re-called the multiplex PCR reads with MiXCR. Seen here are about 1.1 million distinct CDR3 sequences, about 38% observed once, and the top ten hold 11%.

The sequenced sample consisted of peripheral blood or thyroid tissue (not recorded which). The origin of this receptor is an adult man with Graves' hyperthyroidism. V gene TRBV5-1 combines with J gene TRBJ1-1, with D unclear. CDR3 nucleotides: TGCGCCAGCAGCGGAGCTGACACCTCGAACACTGAAGCTTTCTTT. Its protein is CASSGADTSNTEAFF.